The clone carrying this T cell receptor (beta chain) showed up just a few times. Repertoires were generated with immunoSEQ multiplex PCR, while TCRdb's copy carries only in-frame clones and drops some. The sample lists some 110,000 clones, approximately 78% occurring once. These data come from a study of blood T cell repertoires in COVID-19. Study information: The United States, Italy and Spain supplied acute and convalescent COVID-19 samples.

Germline V gene data show CDR1 as SEHNR and CDR2 as FQNEAQ (reference sequence). Deletions cut 5 bases from V and 4 bases from J, with 14 bases between. The CDR3 extends over 14 amino acids. The sample was peripheral blood. The chain joins TRBV7-9 to TRBJ1-2; D might be TRBD1 (6 bases). The receptor's source is a man in his 70s with acute or convalescent COVID-19. The CDR3 coding sequence is TGTGCCAGCAGCCCGCAGACAGGCGGCTATGGCTACACCTTC. It codes for CASSPQTGGYGYTF.